This TCR beta chain was captured in a study of T cell responses to AZD1222 COVID-19 vaccine. Whole-study findings and limits: Just five or six AZD1222 recipients were seropositive at baseline. Following two doses of AZD1222, Spike-specific TCR breadth and depth rose.

Method: immunoSEQ multiplex PCR; TCRdb's copy keeps in-frame clones and lacks some. The table lists approximately 220,000 clones, approximately 94% of them singletons. On this clone itself: Its target is unknown.

The CDR3 length is 15 residues. Trimming stripped 8 bases from V and 4 bases from J, with 20 bases between. CDR1 and CDR2 from the germline V gene are MNHEY and SVGAGI. Source: peripheral blood, taken on day 0 of MenACWY control vaccination. The clonotype was recovered from an adult in good health. The chain carries TRBV6-5 and TRBJ1-2; tentative D call: TRBD1 (6 bases). The CDR3 spells CASANPGQALYGYTF. The DNA for the CDR3 is TGTGCCAGCGCTAATCCGGGACAAGCACTCTATGGCTACACCTTC.